This TCR beta chain was sequenced in a study of T cell responses to AZD1222 COVID-19 vaccine. Study-wide context: Pooling was applied to second doses at about 4 or about 12 weeks. Study-level results: Two doses of AZD1222 preceded a rise in Spike-specific TCR breadth and depth. Regions 160-218 and 743-854 held dominance among vaccine-associated CD4 TCRs, which spanned spike. In a largely white British group with more females than males, clonal diversity was possibly underestimated.

The germline CDR1 and CDR2 sequences are LGHNA and YSLEER. There are 14 residues in the CDR3. The J segment lost 8 bases and the V segment lost 1 base, leaving 5 bases of the junction unmatched. A note on this clone: Antigen unknown.

Only in-frame clones appear in the TCRdb table, and some are missing; sequencing was by immunoSEQ multiplex PCR. The table records some 190,000 clones, 85% to 95% of them present only once. Sequenced here: peripheral blood, sampled on day 0 of AZD1222 vaccination. The sequence was obtained from an adult in good health. V gene TRBV4-3 combines with J gene TRBJ1-3; the match to TRBD1 covers 7 bases. The CDR3 reads CASSQVQGVDTIYF. The CDR3 coding sequence is TGCGCCAGCAGCCAAGTTCAGGGGGTGGACACCATATATTTT.